Below, 11 T cell receptor beta chains from the same sample are listed, as sequenced in a study of CD8 T cells in Susac syndrome. The RNA, about 0.5 to 1 ug, was put through reverse transcription using random hexamers. A single record per CDR3 protein comes from TCRdb applying MiXCR to the immunoSEQ multiplex PCR reads. The data contain around 95,000 distinct CDR3 sequences, approximately 95% of them singletons. The sample comprised CD8+ T cells from PBMCs. Source of these receptors: a human donor with Susac syndrome.

This chain uses TRBV3-1 with TRBJ1-2, with 10 bases identical to TRBD1. Germline CDR1 LGHDT, CDR2 YNNKEL (reference sequence). Unmatched junction bases numbered 6, after V lost 4 bases and J lost 7 bases. The CDR3 runs to 14 residues. DNA for the CDR3: TGTGCCAGCAGCCCAGACAGGGGGCAAAGTGGCTACACCTTC. Protein: CASSPDRGQSGYTF.

The table lists this clonotype with a count of one. The CDR3 DNA is TGTGCCAGCCACCCCGGGGTAGAGAACACTGAAGCTTTCTTT. Amino acids: CASHPGVENTEAFF. This chain connects TRBV5-4 to TRBJ1-1; D gene unclear. This CDR3 is 14 amino acids long. Trimming pared 7 bases from V and 1 base from J, leaving 14 bases between. From germline, CDR1 is SGHNT and CDR2 YYREEE (reference sequence).

J is TRBJ2-1 and V is TRBV27; the match to TRBD2 covers 12 bases. CDR1 and CDR2 from the germline V gene are MNHEY and SMNVEV (reference sequence). This CDR3 region has 17 residues. Germline trimming cut 3 bases from V and 9 bases from J; bases unmatched to any gene: 12. The CDR3, as DNA: TGTGCCAGCAGTTTGAAGCGGGCTAGCGGGAGGGCCGGTGAGCAGTTCTTC. Encoded protein: CASSLKRASGRAGEQFF.

The chain has TRBV5-1 and TRBJ2-7; 7 bases match TRBD2. CDR3 length: 14 amino acids. The germline gives CDR1 SGHRS, CDR2 YFSETQ. J was trimmed by 6 bases and V by 4 bases; bases with no gene match: 10. The chain's CDR3 is CASSLTAGESEQYF. The CDR3 DNA follows: TGCGCCAGCAGCCTTACCGCGGGAGAGAGCGAGCAGTACTTC.

The chain carries TRBV3-1 and TRBJ2-7; D is possibly TRBD1 (6 bases). The germline CDR1 and CDR2 sequences are LGHDT and YNNKEL (reference sequence). The V end lost 0 bases, the J end lost 0 bases, and 15 bases lay between the germline ends. The CDR3 loop spans 17 amino acids. The CDR3 sequence is CASSQDTSDRFSYEQYF. The CDR3 nucleotides read TGTGCCAGCAGCCAAGATACCTCGGACAGATTCTCCTACGAGCAGTACTTC.

The gene calls are TRBV12-3 or TRBV12-4 and TRBJ1-1, with D possibly TRBD1 on 5 matching bases. This CDR3 is 15 amino acids long. Trimming removed 2 bases from V and 5 bases from J, with 15 bases in between. CDR3 region: CASSLIGRAMTEAFF. CDR3 nucleotide sequence: TGTGCCAGCAGTTTAATCGGCAGGGCTATGACTGAAGCTTTCTTT.

This chain links TRBV14 with TRBJ2-5; unclear D gene. This CDR3 spans 14 amino acids. CDR1 and CDR2 from the germline V gene are SGHDN and FVKESK. V was clipped by 1 base and J by 2 bases, with 8 bases between them. The DNA for the CDR3 is TGTGCCAGCAGCCAAGGGGTCGGTCAAGAGACCCAGTACTTC. The encoded protein is CASSQGVGQETQYF.

This chain joins TRBV20-1 and TRBJ1-5; no clear D. Trimming shortened V by 1 base and J by 0 bases, and 7 bases separated the two germline ends. The CDR3 consists of 14 residues. CDR1 and CDR2 (germline): DFQATT, SNEGSKA (reference sequence). Written as DNA, the CDR3 is TGCAGTGCTAGAGTCAGAGATAGCAATCAGCCCCAGCATTTT. Encoded protein: CSARVRDSNQPQHF.

The rearrangement joins TRBV20-1 to TRBJ1-1; D unclear. Deletions cut 5 bases from V and 1 base from J, with 8 bases between. CDR3 length: 12 residues. The germline CDR1 and CDR2 sequences are DFQATT and SNEGSKA (reference sequence). CDR3 in DNA: TGCAGTGCTCATACTACGAACACTGAAGCTTTCTTT. Protein sequence: CSAHTTNTEAFF.

This chain uses TRBV25-1 with TRBJ2-5; a possible D gene is TRBD1 (6 bases). CDR3 length: 14 residues. In germline, CDR1 is MGHDK, CDR2 SYGVNS. Trimming left V 3 bases short and J 4 bases short, with 12 bases between. CDR3 coding DNA: TGTGCCAGCAGTGATGCAGGACAGCGAGAGACCCAGTACTTC. It translates to CASSDAGQRETQYF.

The genes are TRBV3-1 and TRBJ1-1; D is perhaps TRBD1 (6 bases). Germline CDR1 LGHDT, CDR2 YNNKEL (reference sequence). The CDR3 is 13 amino acids. V lost 5 bases and J lost 5, with 12 bases in between. The CDR3 region is CASSAVQGTEAFF. Here the CDR3 DNA reads TGTGCCAGCAGCGCCGTTCAGGGGACTGAAGCTTTCTTT.